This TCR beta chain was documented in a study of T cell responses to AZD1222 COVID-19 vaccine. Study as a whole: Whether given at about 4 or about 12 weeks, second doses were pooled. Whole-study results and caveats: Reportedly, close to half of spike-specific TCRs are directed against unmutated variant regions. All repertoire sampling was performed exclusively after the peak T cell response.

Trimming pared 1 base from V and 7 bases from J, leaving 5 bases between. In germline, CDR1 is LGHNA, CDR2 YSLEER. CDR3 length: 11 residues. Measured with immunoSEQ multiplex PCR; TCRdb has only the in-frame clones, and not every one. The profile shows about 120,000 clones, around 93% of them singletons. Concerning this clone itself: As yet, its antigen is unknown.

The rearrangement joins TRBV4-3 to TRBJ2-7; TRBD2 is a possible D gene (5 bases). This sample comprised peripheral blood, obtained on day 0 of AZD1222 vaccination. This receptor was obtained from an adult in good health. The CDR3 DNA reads TGCGCCAGCAGCCAAGCGGGGGAGCAGTACTTC. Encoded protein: CASSQAGEQYF.